These 22 T cell receptor beta chains came from one sample sequenced in a study of molecular identifiers for immune sequencing clone quantification. MiXCR, run by TCRdb on the PCR reads, gives a single entry per CDR3 protein. The table records over 550,000 distinct CDR3 sequences, 25% of them present only once. Sequencing was carried out using naive CD8+ T cells from blood, with Jurkat cell RNA spiked in. Subset of the sample: FACS-sorted CD8+CD4-CCR7+CD45RA+ naive T cells. The receptors were gathered from a human donor in good health. Some libraries in this study had Jurkat cell RNA spiked in.

About this clonotype itself: It is likely a read error, because the conserved phenylalanine at the end of the CDR3 is missing. V usage is TRBV7-3 and J usage is TRBJ1-1; 9 positions agree with TRBD1. The CDR3 extends over 17 amino acids. CDR1 is SGHTA and CDR2 is FQGTGA in the germline V gene. With V trimmed by 2 bases and J by 4 bases, 11 bases remained unmatched. The CDR3 DNA follows: TGTGCCAGCAGCTTACGGGGACAGGGAGAGTGGAGCACTGAAGCTTTCCTT. This encodes CASSLRGQGEWSTEAFL.

In this sample, this clonotype turned up many times. This chain uses TRBV7-9 with TRBJ2-3; D gene uncertain. Trimming shortened V by 1 base and J by 6 bases, and 8 bases separated the two germline ends. Germline lookup yields CDR1 SEHNR and CDR2 FQNEAQ (reference sequence). The CDR3 consists of 13 residues. The CDR3 spells CASSLGVGDTQYF. CDR3 sequence (DNA): TGTGCCAGCAGCTTAGGGGTCGGTGATACGCAGTATTTT.

Only a few counts were recorded for this clonotype. V usage is TRBV27 and J usage is TRBJ2-5; 9 nucleotides align to TRBD2. Germline lookup yields CDR1 MNHEY and CDR2 SMNVEV (reference sequence). The CDR3 runs to 15 residues. The trim removed 6 bases at V and 2 bases at J, leaving 7 bases unmatched. Here the CDR3 reads CASRASGDRQETQYF. The CDR3, as DNA: TGTGCCAGCAGGGCTAGCGGGGATCGGCAAGAGACCCAGTACTTC.

V and J are TRBV28 and TRBJ1-1; no reliable D call. Between the trimmed V and J ends, which lost 6 bases and 1 base, there was a span of 9 bases. The CDR3 runs to 13 residues. The germline gives CDR1 MDHEN, CDR2 SYDVKM. This CDR3 reads CASRDGANTEAFF. The CDR3 DNA sequence: TGTGCCAGCAGGGACGGAGCGAACACTGAAGCTTTCTTT.

Regarding this clonotype: A much larger clone is a single base away; this may be a read error. The chain joins TRBV4-3 to TRBJ2-1; a possible D gene is TRBD1 (5 bases). There are 17 residues in the CDR3. Germline V gene sequence: CDR1 LGHNA, CDR2 YSLEER. The CDR3 loop reads CANSQDQGRLPYNEQFF. The CDR3 DNA is TGCGCCAACAGCCAAGATCAGGGCAGGCTACCCTACAATGAGCAGTTCTTC.

The table lists this clonotype with a few counts. The chain employs TRBV7-9 and TRBJ2-3, with a weak D call TRBD2 (6 bases). Trimming stripped 5 bases from V and 6 bases from J, with 24 bases between. Germline CDR1 reads SEHNR; CDR2 reads FQNEAQ (reference sequence). The CDR3 contains 17 residues. CDR3 in amino acids: CASSLYGGIGFMDTQYF. The CDR3 region has the DNA TGTGCCAGCAGCCTCTATGGCGGGATTGGTTTTATGGATACGCAGTATTTT.

The sample holds a few counts of this clonotype. CDR3 sequence: CASSFVTGTLEETQYF. In DNA form, the CDR3 reads TGTGCCAGCAGTTTTGTGACTGGGACATTAGAAGAGACCCAGTACTTC. The V and J genes are TRBV2 and TRBJ2-5; TRBD1 is a possible D gene (6 bases). The germline V gene encodes CDR1 SNHLY and CDR2 FYNNEI. Trimming pared 5 bases from V and 3 bases from J, leaving 19 bases between. The CDR3 sequence is 16 residues long.

This clonotype was seen more than once but under ten times. This chain links TRBV7-9 with TRBJ2-1; 16 bases map to TRBD2. The trim removed 5 bases at V and 1 base at J, leaving 11 bases unmatched. CDR1 and CDR2 from the germline V gene are SEHNR and FQNEAQ (reference sequence). This CDR3 is 20 amino acids long. CDR3 sequence (DNA): TGTGCCAGCAGCCCGGGACTAGCGGGAGGGATACCCCGTTCCTACAATGAGCAGTTCTTC. Its translation is CASSPGLAGGIPRSYNEQFF.

To note about this clonotype: A much larger clone sits a single nucleotide away, making a read error possible. The CDR3 ends on some other residue instead of the conserved phenylalanine or tryptophan, so this is likely a read error. V is TRBV7-9 and J is TRBJ2-3; 7 bases map to TRBD1. The CDR3 spans 16 residues. Looked up from germline, CDR1 is SEHNR and CDR2 is FQNEAQ (reference sequence). Trimming at V came to 5 bases and at J to 2 bases, leaving 10 bases not matched to a gene. CDR3 coding DNA: TGTGCCAGCAGCCTGACGTGGGGGACAGACACAGATACGCAGTATTTA. Encoded protein: CASSLTWGTDTDTQYL.

This clonotype was picked up many times. The chain carries TRBV9 and TRBJ2-4; 7 bases agree with TRBD1. V shed 4 bases, J shed 5 bases, and the junction held 3 bases outside the gene matches. Germline CDR1 SGDLS, CDR2 YYNGEE. The CDR3 has 13 residues. The CDR3 spells CASSSGQENIQYF. CDR3 sequence (DNA): TGTGCCAGCAGCTCCGGACAGGAAAACATTCAGTACTTC.

This clonotype was recorded at least ten times. The V and J genes are TRBV19 and TRBJ1-1; unclear D gene. Trimming took off 1 base at V and 3 bases at J, with 9 bases between the two ends. The CDR3 spans 14 residues. Germline V lookup: CDR1 LNHDA, CDR2 SQIVND (reference sequence). Here the CDR3 DNA reads TGTGCCAGTAGTATAGGTCCGGGGTACACTGAAGCTTTCTTT. Encoded protein: CASSIGPGYTEAFF.

This clonotype has a count of ten or more. The chain couples TRBV20-1 to TRBJ2-2; TRBD1 might be the D (5 bases). Germline V CDR1 and CDR2: DFQATT, SNEGSKA (reference sequence). The CDR3 spans 13 residues. The V end lost 3 bases, the J end lost 2 bases, and 7 bases lay between the germline ends. The DNA for the CDR3 is TGCAGTGCTAGGGACATTAACACCGGGGAGCTGTTTTTT. It translates to CSARDINTGELFF.

This clonotype has a handful of counts. The gene calls are TRBV27 and TRBJ2-7, with D unresolved. The CDR3 is 12 residues long. Germline V gene sequence: CDR1 MNHEY, CDR2 SMNVEV (reference sequence). V was clipped by 6 bases and J by 6 bases, with 12 bases between them. CDR3 sequence: CASSHPNLEQYF. In nucleotides, the CDR3 is TGTGCCAGCAGCCACCCCAACCTCGAGCAGTACTTC.

This clonotype was seen many times. This sequence joins TRBV7-8 and TRBJ1-5, with 7 nucleotides matching TRBD1. CDR1 is SGHVS and CDR2 is FQNEAQ in the germline V gene. The CDR3 has 16 residues. Germline trimming cut 0 bases from V and 4 bases from J; bases unmatched to any gene: 6. The CDR3 region is CASSLAADRANQPQHF. The CDR3 DNA reads TGTGCCAGCAGCTTAGCTGCCGACAGGGCGAATCAGCCCCAGCATTTT.

The rearrangement uses TRBV6-5 and TRBJ2-3; 9 bases match TRBD2. Per the germline V gene, CDR1 is MNHEY and CDR2 is SVGAGI. The CDR3 covers 15 residues. V lost 3 bases, J lost 1 base, and 2 bases stayed unmatched. The CDR3 bases are TGTGCCAGCAGTTATAAGCGGGAGGGCACAGATACGCAGTATTTT. Residues: CASSYKREGTDTQYF.

The J gene is TRBJ1-2, the V gene TRBV27, with a weak D call TRBD1 (5 bases). Germline V gene lookup returns CDR1 MNHEY and CDR2 SMNVEV (reference sequence). Deletions cut 2 bases from V and 6 bases from J, with 22 bases between. The CDR3 has 17 amino acids. The CDR3 DNA reads TGTGCCAGCAGTTTAGGGACCACCGACGTAGCTATTAATGGCTACACCTTC. This codes for CASSLGTTDVAINGYTF.

This clonotype appeared many times. J is TRBJ1-1 and V is TRBV6-2 or TRBV6-3; 8 bases fit TRBD1. The junction had 20 bases not matched to a gene; V was cut back by 4 bases and J by 4 bases. Germline V gene sequence: CDR1 MNHEY, CDR2 SVGEGT. This CDR3 is 19 amino acids long. The CDR3 reads CASSWVIEIKDRDGTEAFF. CDR3 sequence (DNA): TGTGCCAGCAGTTGGGTTATCGAGATTAAGGACAGGGATGGCACTGAAGCTTTCTTT.

The chain joins TRBV7-2 to TRBJ2-5; 11 bases fit TRBD2. The CDR3 is made up of 18 amino acids. CDR1 SGHTA and CDR2 FQGNSA come from the germline V gene. V shed 7 bases and J 4 bases; nucleotides not matched to a gene: 17. CDR3 protein: CASTRKGLAGGRGETQYF. The CDR3 region has the DNA TGTGCCAGCACTCGAAAGGGCCTAGCGGGGGGCCGGGGAGAGACCCAGTACTTC.

This sequence joins TRBV5-1 and TRBJ2-7; 7 bases map to TRBD2. The J segment lost 4 bases and the V segment lost 4 bases, leaving 11 bases of the junction unmatched. Germline-derived CDR1 and CDR2 are SGHRS and YFSETQ. CDR3 length: 15 residues. The CDR3 DNA sequence: TGCGCCAGCAGCGCGGTGGGGGGGGAGTGGTACGAGCAGTACTTC. It translates to CASSAVGGEWYEQYF.

The gene calls are TRBV20-1 and TRBJ2-7; D gene uncertain. The CDR3 spans 12 residues. V was trimmed by 3 bases and J by 4 bases, leaving 10 bases between them. CDR1 is DFQATT and CDR2 is SNEGSKA in the germline V gene (reference sequence). The CDR3 here is CSAREESYEQYF. Written as DNA, the CDR3 is TGCAGTGCTAGGGAAGAGAGTTACGAGCAGTACTTC.

This clonotype has a count of ten or more. This CDR3 reads CASSTNASGRTATDTQYF. CDR3 DNA sequence: TGTGCCAGCAGTACGAACGCTAGCGGGAGGACAGCCACAGATACGCAGTATTTT. The chain carries TRBV27 and TRBJ2-3; 11 nucleotides align to TRBD2. Germline V CDR1 and CDR2: MNHEY, SMNVEV (reference sequence). CDR3 size: 18 residues. V trimming: 5 bases; J trimming: 2 bases; junction bases outside the gene matches: 12.

Many counts were recorded for this clonotype. The CDR3 protein is CASSWGPGTGEETQYF. CDR3 DNA: TGCGCCAGCAGCTGGGGGCCGGGGACAGGGGAAGAGACCCAGTACTTC. The gene calls are TRBV5-1 and TRBJ2-5; 10 positions match TRBD1. The germline gives CDR1 SGHRS, CDR2 YFSETQ. This CDR3 has 16 amino acids. V dropped 3 bases and J dropped 3; count of bases not matched to a gene: 8.